The T cell receptor beta chain described here comes from a study of vaccination effects on CD4 cells after COVID-19. Turning to the study itself: As their vaccination, participants received two doses of either BNT162b2 or mRNA-1273. Sample donation by two convalescent patients took place 16 days and one week before vaccination.

Germline lookup yields CDR1 KGHSH and CDR2 LQKENI. The CDR3 is 18 residues long. With 0 bases removed from V and 0 bases from J, the gap between germline ends came to 15 bases. Study conclusions and caveats: Clonal contraction was marked in infection- and vaccine-induced clones late after vaccination.

CD4+ T cells specific for antigen were expanded with viral peptide pools by the ViraFEST assay before sequencing. Investigators separated out CD4+ T cells once around 10 days of culture had passed. The person had a PCR-confirmed SARS-CoV-2 infection during March to December 2020. Both day 3 and day 7 saw half the medium replaced with IL-2 medium. Assay: immunoSEQ multiplex PCR; the TCRdb copy retains only in-frame clones and omits some. The data hold roughly 17,000 clones, with about 74% observed a single time. This clone occurred once. The target antigen is unknown. The rearrangement uses TRBV18 and TRBJ1-5; no definite D call. Sequencing was performed on CD4+ T cells from PBMCs cultured with SARS-CoV-2 spike peptides, taken before COVID-19 vaccination. The receptor was isolated from a human donor who had a prior SARS-CoV-2 infection. The CDR3 loop reads CASSPPGGGFDSNQPQHF. In DNA, the CDR3 is TGTGCCAGCTCACCACCGGGAGGTGGCTTTGATAGCAATCAGCCCCAGCATTTT. Variable domain in full (rest from reference TRBV18 and TRBJ1-5): NAGVMQNPRHLVRRRGQEARLRCSPMKGHSHVYWYRQLPEEGLKFMVYLQKENIIDESGMPKERFSAEFPKEGPSILRIQQVVRGDSAAYFCASSPPGGGFDSNQPQHFGDGTRLSIL.